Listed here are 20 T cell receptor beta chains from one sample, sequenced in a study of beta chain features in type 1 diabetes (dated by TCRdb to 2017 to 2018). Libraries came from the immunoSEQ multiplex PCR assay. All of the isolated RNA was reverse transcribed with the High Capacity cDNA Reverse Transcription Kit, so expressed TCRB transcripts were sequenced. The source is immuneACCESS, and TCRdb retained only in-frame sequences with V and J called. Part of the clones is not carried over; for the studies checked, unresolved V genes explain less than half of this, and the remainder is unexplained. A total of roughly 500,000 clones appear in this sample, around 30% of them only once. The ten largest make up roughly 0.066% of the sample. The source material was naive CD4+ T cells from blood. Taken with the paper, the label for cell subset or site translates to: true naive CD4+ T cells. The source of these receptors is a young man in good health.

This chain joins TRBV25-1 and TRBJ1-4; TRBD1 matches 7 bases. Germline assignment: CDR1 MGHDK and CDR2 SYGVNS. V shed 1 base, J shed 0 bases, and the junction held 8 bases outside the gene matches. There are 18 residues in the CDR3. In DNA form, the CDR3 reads TGTGCCAGCAGTGAATCCAGGGGGGGCAGGGCAACTAATGAAAAACTGTTTTTT. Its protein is CASSESRGGRATNEKLFF.

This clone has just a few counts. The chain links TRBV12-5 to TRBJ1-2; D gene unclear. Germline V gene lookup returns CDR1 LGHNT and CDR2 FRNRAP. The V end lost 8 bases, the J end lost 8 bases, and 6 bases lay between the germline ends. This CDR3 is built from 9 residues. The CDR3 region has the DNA TGTGCTAGTAGGGTGGGCTACACCTTC. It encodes CASRVGYTF.

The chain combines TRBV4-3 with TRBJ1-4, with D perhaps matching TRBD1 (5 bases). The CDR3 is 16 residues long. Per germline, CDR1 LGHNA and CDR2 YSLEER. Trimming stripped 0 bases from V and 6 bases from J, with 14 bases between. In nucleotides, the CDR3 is TGCGCCAGCAGCCAAGATCTCAGCAGGGCCGATGAAAAACTGTTTTTT. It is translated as CASSQDLSRADEKLFF.

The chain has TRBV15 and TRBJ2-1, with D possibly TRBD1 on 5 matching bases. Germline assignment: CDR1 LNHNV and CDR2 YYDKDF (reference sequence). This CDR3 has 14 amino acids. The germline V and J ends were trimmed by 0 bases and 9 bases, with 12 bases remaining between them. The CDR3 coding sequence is TGTGCCACCAGCAGAGATAGGTCCCAGGGTGAGCAGTTCTTC. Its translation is CATSRDRSQGEQFF.

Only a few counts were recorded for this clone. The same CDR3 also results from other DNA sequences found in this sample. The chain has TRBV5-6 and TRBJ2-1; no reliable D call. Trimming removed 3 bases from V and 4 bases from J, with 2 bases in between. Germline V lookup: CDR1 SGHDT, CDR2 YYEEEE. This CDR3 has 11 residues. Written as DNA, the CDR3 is TGTGCCAGCAGCTCTTACAATGAGCAGTTCTTC. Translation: CASSSYNEQFF.

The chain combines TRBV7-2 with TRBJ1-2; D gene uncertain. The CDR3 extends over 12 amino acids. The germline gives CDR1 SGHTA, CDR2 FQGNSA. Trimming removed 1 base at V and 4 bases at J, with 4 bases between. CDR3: CASSLEAYGYTF. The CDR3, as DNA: TGTGCCAGCAGCTTAGAGGCCTATGGCTACACCTTC.

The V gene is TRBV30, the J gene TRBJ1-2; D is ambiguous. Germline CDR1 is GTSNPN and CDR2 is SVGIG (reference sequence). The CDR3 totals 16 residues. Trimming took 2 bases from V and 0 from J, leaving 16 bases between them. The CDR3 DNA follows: TGTGCCTGGAGTTTGGACTGGGGATATGCTAACTATGGCTACACCTTC. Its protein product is CAWSLDWGYANYGYTF.

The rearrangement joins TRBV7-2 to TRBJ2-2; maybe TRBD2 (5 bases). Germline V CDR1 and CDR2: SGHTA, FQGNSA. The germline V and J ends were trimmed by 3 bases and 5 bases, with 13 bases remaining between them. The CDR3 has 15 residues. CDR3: CASSFDRGRTGELFF. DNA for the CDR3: TGTGCCAGCAGCTTTGATAGAGGGAGAACCGGGGAGCTGTTTTTT.

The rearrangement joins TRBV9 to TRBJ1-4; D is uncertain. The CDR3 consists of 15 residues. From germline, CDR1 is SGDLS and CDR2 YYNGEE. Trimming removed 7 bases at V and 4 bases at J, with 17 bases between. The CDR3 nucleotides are TGTGCCAGCTCACGGAGCCGACGGGATAATGAAAAACTGTTTTTT. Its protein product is CASSRSRRDNEKLFF.

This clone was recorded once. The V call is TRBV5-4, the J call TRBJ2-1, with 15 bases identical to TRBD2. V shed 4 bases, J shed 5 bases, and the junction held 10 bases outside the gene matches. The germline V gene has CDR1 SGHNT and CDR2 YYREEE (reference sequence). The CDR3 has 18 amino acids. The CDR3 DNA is TGTGCCAGCAGCCCCGGGGGGACTAGCGGGAGGATTCACAATGAGCAGTTCTTC. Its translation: CASSPGGTSGRIHNEQFF.

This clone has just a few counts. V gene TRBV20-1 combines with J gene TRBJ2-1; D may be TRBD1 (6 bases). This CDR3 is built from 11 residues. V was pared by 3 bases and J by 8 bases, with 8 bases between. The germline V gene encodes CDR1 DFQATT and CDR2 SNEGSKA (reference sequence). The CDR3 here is CSASRGHEQFF. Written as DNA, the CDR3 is TGCAGTGCTAGCAGGGGTCATGAGCAGTTCTTC.

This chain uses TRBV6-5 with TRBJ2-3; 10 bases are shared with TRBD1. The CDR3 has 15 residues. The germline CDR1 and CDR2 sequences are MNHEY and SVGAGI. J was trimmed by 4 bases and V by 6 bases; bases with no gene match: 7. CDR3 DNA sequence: TGTGCCAGCAGAACCCGGGACAGGGGCCCAGATACGCAGTATTTT. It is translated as CASRTRDRGPDTQYF.

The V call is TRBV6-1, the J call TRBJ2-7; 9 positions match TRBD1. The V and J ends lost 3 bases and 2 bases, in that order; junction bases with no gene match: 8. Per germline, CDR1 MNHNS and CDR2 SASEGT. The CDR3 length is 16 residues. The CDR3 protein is CASSDPPGQGTYEQYF. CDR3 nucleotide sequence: TGTGCCAGCAGTGACCCTCCGGGACAGGGTACCTACGAGCAGTACTTC.

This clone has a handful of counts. For the CDR3, the DNA is TGTGCCAGCAGCCCCCCTGGCGAAGCGAACACCGGGGAGCTGTTTTTT. Protein product: CASSPPGEANTGELFF. The genes are TRBV7-8 and TRBJ2-2; D remains unclear. Germline lookup yields CDR1 SGHVS and CDR2 FQNEAQ. This CDR3 is built from 16 residues. V shed 5 bases and J shed 0 bases, with 13 bases lying between them.

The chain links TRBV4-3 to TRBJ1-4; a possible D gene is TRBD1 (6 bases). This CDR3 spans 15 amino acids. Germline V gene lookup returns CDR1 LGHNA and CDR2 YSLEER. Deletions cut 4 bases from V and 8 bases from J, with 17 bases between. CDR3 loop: CASSRAGTIGEKLFF. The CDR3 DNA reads TGCGCCAGCAGCCGAGCCGGGACAATAGGGGAAAAACTGTTTTTT.

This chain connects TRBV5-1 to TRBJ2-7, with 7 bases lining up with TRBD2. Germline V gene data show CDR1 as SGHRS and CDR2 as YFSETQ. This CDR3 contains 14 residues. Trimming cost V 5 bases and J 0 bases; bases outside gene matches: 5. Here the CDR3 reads CASSVGGSSYEQYF. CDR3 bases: TGCGCCAGCAGTGTAGGCGGGAGCTCCTACGAGCAGTACTTC.

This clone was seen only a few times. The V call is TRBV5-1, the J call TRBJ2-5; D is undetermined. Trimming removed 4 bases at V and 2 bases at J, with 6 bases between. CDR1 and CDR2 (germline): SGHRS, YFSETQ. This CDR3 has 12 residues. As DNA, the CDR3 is TGCGCCAGCAGCCGCCAACAAGAGACCCAGTACTTC. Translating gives CASSRQQETQYF.

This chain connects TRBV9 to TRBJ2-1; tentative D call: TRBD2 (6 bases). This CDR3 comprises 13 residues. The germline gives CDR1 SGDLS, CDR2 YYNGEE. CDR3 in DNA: TGTGCGGGAGGTAGCGGAAGAGGCAATGAGCAGTTCTTC. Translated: CAGGSGRGNEQFF.

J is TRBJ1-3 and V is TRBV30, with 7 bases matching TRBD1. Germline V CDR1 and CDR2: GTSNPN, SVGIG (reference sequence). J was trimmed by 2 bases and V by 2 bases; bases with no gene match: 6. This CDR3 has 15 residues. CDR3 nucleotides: TGTGCCTGGAGTCTTCGGCAGGGGGCTGGAAACACCATATATTTT. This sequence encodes CAWSLRQGAGNTIYF.

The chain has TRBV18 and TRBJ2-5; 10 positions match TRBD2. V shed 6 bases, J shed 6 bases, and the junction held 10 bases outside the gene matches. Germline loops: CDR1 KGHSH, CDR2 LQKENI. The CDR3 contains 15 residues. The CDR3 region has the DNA TGTGCCAGCTCTCGCGGTGGACTAGCGGTTCAGACCCAGTACTTC. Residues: CASSRGGLAVQTQYF.